The source of this T cell receptor (beta chain) is a study of blood T cell repertoires in COVID-19. Across the whole study: Both acute and convalescent COVID-19 samples were obtained from the United States, Italy and Spain.

Seattle-derived patients entered the study during active infection and were followed longitudinally. In the authors' methods: Nucleated cell number was recorded as an estimate derived from reference gene primer amplification. Method: immunoSEQ multiplex PCR; TCRdb's copy keeps in-frame clones and lacks some. V, J and clone size reflect that table, while D and trimming were determined from the DNA. The sample has tens of thousands of clones, about three quarters seen once; the top ten hold approximately 20%. From germline, CDR1 is MRHNA and CDR2 SNTAGT. With 8 bases clipped from V and 9 bases from J, the junction kept 10 bases outside the gene matches. CDR3 size: 13 residues.

This sequence was found in a man aged 25 to 45 with COVID-19, enrolled during active disease. Sequenced input: peripheral blood. The gene calls are TRBV6-4 and TRBJ2-1; 7 nucleotides agree with TRBD1. Written as DNA, the CDR3 is TGTGCCAGCGGGGACAGCCCTTCGGGTGAGCAGTTCTTC. This translates into CASGDSPSGEQFF.